The clone carrying this TCR beta chain ranks as medium-sized. TCR beta CDR3 regions came from multiplex PCR with 32 forward V and 13 reverse J primers. TCRdb passed the multiplex PCR reads through MiXCR, listing each CDR3 protein once. The sample lists some 3,000 distinct CDR3 sequences, about 14% seen once, with around 20% in the top ten. These data come from a study of immune heterogeneity within non-small cell lung tumors. The trim removed 4 bases at V and 6 bases at J, leaving 9 bases unmatched. CDR3 length: 15 amino acids. The germline gives CDR1 SGHRS, CDR2 YFSETQ. The starting template was genomic DNA from bulk tumor, around 660 ng per sample. Each primary tumor yielded several biopsies, collected far apart from one another at surgery. Curative surgery was performed on patients who had untreated, newly diagnosed non-small cell lung cancer.

The origin of this receptor is a female donor with non-small cell lung cancer. The chain recombines TRBV5-1 with TRBJ2-1; 8 positions agree with TRBD2. Sequenced sample: lung tumor tissue. CDR3 sequence reads: CASSRSGRFGNEQFF. As DNA, the CDR3 is TGCGCCAGCAGCCGAAGCGGGAGATTCGGCAATGAGCAGTTCTTC.